Listed below are T cell receptor beta chains from one sample, sequenced in a study of blood T cells in healthy people across ages. TCRdb re-called the 5' RACE reads through MiXCR, storing one row per CDR3 protein. Of nearly 1 million distinct CDR3 sequences listed, just over 50% are singletons. Sequencing input: blood. These receptors all come from a woman aged 55 to 70 in good health. Both conserved end residues are part of each CDR3. A D gene is named only where the DNA matches it firmly. Rows may omit the clone size; those that give it use once, few, many or a size class.

>TRBV12-3/TRBV12-4|NA|TRBD2|15|TRBJ2-5
CASSRKGLAMETQYF
TGTGCCAGCAGCCGAAAGGGACTAGCAATGGAGACCCAGTACTTC
>TRBV4-1|NA|NA|13|TRBJ2-3
CAGSPLAPDTQYF
TGCGCCGGCAGCCCACTAGCTCCAGATACGCAGTATTTT
>TRBV28|many|NA|14|TRBJ2-7
CASSWDGSSYEQYF
TGTGCCAGCAGCTGGGACGGGAGCTCCTACGAGCAGTACTTC
>TRBV12-3/TRBV12-4|NA|NA|17|TRBJ2-7
CASSLNRGASAFYEQYF
TGTGCCAGCAGTTTAAATAGGGGAGCTAGCGCTTTCTACGAGCAGTACTTC
>TRBV27|few|NA|13|TRBJ1-2
CASRSGEAFGYTF
TGTGCCAGCAGATCAGGGGAAGCCTTTGGCTACACCTTC
>TRBV21-1|NA|NA|15|TRBJ2-7
CTSSKRDRGPYEQYF
TGTACCAGCAGCAAACGGGACAGGGGACCCTACGAGCAGTACTTC
>TRBV5-1|NA|NA|14|TRBJ2-7
CASSPQGQSYEQYF
TGCGCCAGCAGCCCCCAAGGACAGAGCTACGAGCAGTACTTC
>TRBV13|few|TRBD2|13|TRBJ2-3
CASTRAGEDTQYF
TGTGCCAGCACCCGGGCGGGAGAAGATACGCAGTATTTT
>TRBV15|NA|NA|14|TRBJ2-5
CATSRDQGRWTQYF
TGTGCCACCAGCAGAGATCAGGGTAGATGGACCCAGTACTTC
>TRBV9|once|TRBD1|19|TRBJ2-3
CASSVGGTGLAGSTDTQYF
TGTGCCAGCAGCGTAGGTGGGACAGGGTTGGCGGGAAGCACAGATACGCAGTATTTT
>TRBV27|NA|TRBD1|13|TRBJ1-2
CASSRGGVDGYTF
TGTGCCAGCAGTAGAGGGGGCGTTGATGGCTACACCTTC
>TRBV29-1|few|NA|13|TRBJ1-6
CSVRAQYNSPLHF
TGCAGCGTCAGGGCTCAGTATAATTCACCCCTCCACTTT
>TRBV5-1|once|TRBD2|17|TRBJ2-3
CASSFGVLAGEGDTQYF
TGCGCCAGCAGCTTTGGGGTACTAGCGGGAGAAGGAGATACGCAGTATTTT
>TRBV2|NA|TRBD2|15|TRBJ2-5
CASRPGLAGQETQYF
TGTGCCAGCAGACCGGGACTAGCGGGTCAAGAGACCCAGTACTTC
>TRBV29-1|few|NA|12|TRBJ2-5
CSYVGHEETQYF
TGCAGCTACGTGGGACACGAAGAGACCCAGTACTTC
>TRBV20-1|few|NA|15|TRBJ2-1
CSARDPERGINEQFF
TGCAGTGCTAGAGATCCCGAGAGGGGAATAAATGAGCAGTTCTTC
>TRBV6-1|few|TRBD2|15|TRBJ2-3
CASSEAGGRRDTQYF
TGTGCCAGCAGTGAAGCGGGAGGGCGAAGGGATACGCAGTATTTT
>TRBV6-5|NA|NA|15|TRBJ1-1
CASSYEGQGFTEAFF
TGTGCCAGCAGTTACGAGGGGCAGGGGTTCACTGAAGCTTTCTTT
>TRBV6-5|NA|NA|14|TRBJ1-4
CASSSYSTNEKLFF
TGTGCCAGCAGTTCATACTCAACTAATGAAAAACTGTTTTTT
>TRBV29-1|NA|NA|13|TRBJ2-5
CSVEVAEGETQYF
TGCAGCGTTGAAGTGGCGGAGGGGGAGACCCAGTACTTC
>TRBV9|NA|NA|15|TRBJ2-7
CASSVGGALIYEQYF
TGTGCCAGCAGCGTAGGGGGGGCATTAATCTACGAGCAGTACTTC
>TRBV7-6|NA|NA|16|TRBJ2-3
CASSLGVGTSTDTQYF
TGTGCCAGCAGCTTAGGTGTCGGAACTAGCACAGATACGCAGTATTTT
>TRBV18|few|NA|13|TRBJ2-7
CASSRGSPYEQYF
TGTGCCAGCTCACGGGGGAGCCCCTACGAGCAGTACTTC
>TRBV5-4|NA|NA|15|TRBJ2-7
CASSKTQVNSYEQYF
TGTGCCAGCAGCAAAACGCAGGTTAACTCCTACGAGCAGTACTTC
>TRBV20-1|few|NA|12|TRBJ2-3
CSAALGADTQYF
TGCAGTGCTGCCCTAGGGGCAGATACGCAGTATTTT
>TRBV20-1|NA|NA|13|TRBJ1-2
CSAPGDQNYGYTF
TGCAGTGCCCCGGGGGACCAAAACTATGGCTACACCTTC
>TRBV28|NA|TRBD1|13|TRBJ2-1
CASVGTGINEQFF
TGTGCCAGCGTGGGGACAGGGATCAATGAGCAGTTCTTC
>TRBV29-1|NA|TRBD1|13|TRBJ2-7
CSVEGQGFYEQYF
TGCAGCGTTGAGGGACAGGGTTTCTACGAGCAGTACTTC
>TRBV14|NA|TRBD2|17|TRBJ2-1
CASSPRGLAGDGNEQFF
TGTGCCAGCAGCCCTAGAGGGCTAGCGGGAGATGGGAATGAGCAGTTCTTC
>TRBV11-2|NA|NA|16|TRBJ1-4
CASSLGSRGVGEKLFF
TGTGCCAGCAGCTTAGGGTCCAGGGGAGTAGGGGAAAAACTGTTTTTT
>TRBV6-1|NA|TRBD2|16|TRBJ2-3
CASSNLAGGLADTQYF
TGTGCCAGCAGTAATCTAGCGGGAGGTCTAGCAGATACGCAGTATTTT
>TRBV3-1|few|TRBD2|13|TRBJ2-7
CASSQELADEQYF
TGTGCCAGCAGCCAAGAACTAGCGGACGAGCAGTACTTC
>TRBV7-2|few|NA|15|TRBJ2-7
CASSHAGTKLTEQYF
TGTGCCAGCAGCCATGCCGGGACAAAACTAACCGAGCAGTACTTC
>TRBV11-2|few|NA|14|TRBJ2-3
CASSFQSVADTQYF
TGTGCCAGCAGCTTCCAAAGCGTCGCAGATACGCAGTATTTT
>TRBV4-1|NA|NA|14|TRBJ1-1
CASSQYLEGTEAFF
TGCGCCAGCAGCCAATACCTTGAGGGGACTGAAGCTTTCTTT
>TRBV28|NA|NA|14|TRBJ1-6
CASSLHKDNSPLHF
TGTGCCAGCAGTTTACACAAGGATAATTCACCCCTCCACTTT
>TRBV2|NA|TRBD2|14|TRBJ2-3
CASSEVTSGKGRYF
TGTGCCAGCAGTGAAGTGACTAGCGGAAAGGGGAGGTATTTT
>TRBV27|NA|NA|15|TRBJ2-1
CASKIGAPSWDEQFF
TGTGCCAGCAAGATAGGGGCCCCGAGTTGGGATGAGCAGTTCTTC
>TRBV20-1|NA|NA|11|TRBJ1-4
CSAETGYELFF
TGCAGTGCTGAAACAGGGTACGAACTGTTTTTT
>TRBV4-1|few|NA|13|TRBJ2-5
CASSHPVQETQYF
TGCGCCAGCAGCCACCCTGTCCAAGAGACCCAGTACTTC
>TRBV4-2|few|NA|15|TRBJ2-7
CASSPRLRDSYEQYF
TGTGCCAGCAGCCCTCGCTTGCGGGACTCCTACGAGCAGTACTTC
>TRBV28|NA|NA|12|TRBJ2-4
CASSSFREVQYF
TGTGCCAGCAGCTCCTTTAGGGAGGTTCAGTACTTC
>TRBV20-1|NA|TRBD1|15|TRBJ2-7
CSATSRTGASYEQYF
TGCAGTGCTACGTCGCGGACAGGGGCCTCCTACGAGCAGTACTTC
>TRBV5-1|few|NA|15|TRBJ2-5
CASHPRGGLQETQYF
TGCGCCAGCCATCCCAGGGGGGGACTACAAGAGACCCAGTACTTC
>TRBV9|NA|NA|13|TRBJ1-4
CASSVGGSEKLFF
TGTGCCAGCAGCGTAGGAGGGAGTGAAAAACTGTTTTTT
>TRBV13|NA|TRBD1|14|TRBJ1-2
CASSNRGGNYGYTF
TGTGCCAGCAGTAACAGGGGCGGAAACTATGGCTACACCTTC
>TRBV28|few|TRBD1|17|TRBJ2-5
CASSSGTGKRNQETQYF
TGTGCCAGCAGTTCCGGGACAGGAAAGAGGAACCAAGAGACCCAGTACTTC
>TRBV20-1|NA|TRBD1|13|TRBJ1-1
CSATGTGNTEAFF
TGCAGTGCCACCGGGACAGGGAACACTGAAGCTTTCTTT
>TRBV4-2|NA|NA|15|TRBJ2-7
CASSHDAGSVYEQYF
TGTGCCAGCAGCCATGATGCCGGGTCGGTCTACGAGCAGTACTTC
>TRBV6-5|NA|NA|14|TRBJ1-2
CASYASGRTYGYTF
TGTGCCAGTTACGCGTCGGGGCGTACCTATGGCTACACCTTC